This is a list of T cell receptor beta chains from one sample in a study of neurological immune-mediated disorders. TCRdb processed the 5' RACE reads anew with MiXCR; each CDR3 protein has one entry. The sample contains approximately 100,000 distinct CDR3 sequences, about 10% of which appear only once. The sequenced sample was PBMCs. Receptor source: a female donor with HTLV-1-associated myelopathy (HAM/TSP). CDR3s include the opening cysteine and the closing phenylalanine or tryptophan. The order of the fields is J gene, V gene, clone size, D gene, CDR3 protein, CDR3 DNA. A D gene is named only where the DNA matches it firmly. Rows give clone size only sometimes, using once, few, many, or a class for an expanded clone.

j_call: TRBJ1-1
v_call: TRBV29-1
clone_size: many
d_call: .
cdr3_aa: CSTHHLTVNTEAFF
cdr3_nt: TGCAGCACCCACCACCTAACGGTGAACACTGAAGCTTTCTTT

j_call: TRBJ2-5
v_call: TRBV4-1
clone_size: many
d_call: .
cdr3_aa: CASSQGGETQYF
cdr3_nt: TGCGCCAGCAGCCAAGGAGGGGAGACCCAGTACTTC

j_call: TRBJ2-3
v_call: TRBV28
clone_size: many
d_call: .
cdr3_aa: CASSLTALSKVLEYIRTDTQYF
cdr3_nt: TGTGCCAGCAGTTTAACGGCCCTTTCAAAGGTCTTAGAGTACATTCGCACAGATACGCAGTATTTT

j_call: TRBJ2-7
v_call: TRBV11-2
clone_size: many
d_call: .
cdr3_aa: CASSLGGAISYEQYF
cdr3_nt: TGTGCCAGCAGCTTAGGCGGGGCGATCTCCTACGAGCAGTACTTC

j_call: TRBJ2-5
v_call: TRBV5-5
clone_size: many
d_call: .
cdr3_aa: CASSLYMPGIWGETQYF
cdr3_nt: TGTGCCAGCAGCTTATATATGCCGGGGATCTGGGGAGAGACCCAGTACTTC

j_call: TRBJ2-7
v_call: TRBV20-1
clone_size: many
d_call: TRBD2
cdr3_aa: CSARDRRLAGTYEQYF
cdr3_nt: TGCAGTGCTAGAGATCGACGACTAGCGGGAACCTACGAGCAGTACTTC

j_call: TRBJ2-7
v_call: TRBV5-1
clone_size: many
d_call: TRBD2
cdr3_aa: CASSLTPGTSNEQYF
cdr3_nt: TGCGCCAGCAGCCTCACCCCCGGGACTAGCAACGAGCAGTACTTC

j_call: TRBJ1-1
v_call: TRBV5-1
clone_size: many
d_call: .
cdr3_aa: CASSTQGLPAEAFF
cdr3_nt: TGCGCCAGCAGTACCCAGGGGCTACCAGCTGAAGCTTTCTTT

j_call: TRBJ2-7
v_call: TRBV2
clone_size: .
d_call: .
cdr3_aa: CASSGLLSRTAYEQYF
cdr3_nt: TGTGCCAGCAGTGGTTTACTTTCCAGAACAGCCTACGAGCAGTACTTC

j_call: TRBJ2-2
v_call: TRBV20-1
clone_size: .
d_call: TRBD2
cdr3_aa: CSASAPSGGNTGELFF
cdr3_nt: TGCAGTGCTAGTGCCCCTAGCGGGGGGAACACCGGGGAGCTGTTTTTT

j_call: TRBJ2-1
v_call: TRBV20-1
clone_size: many
d_call: .
cdr3_aa: CSARGMDQAQFF
cdr3_nt: TGCAGTGCTAGAGGGATGGATCAGGCACAGTTCTTC

j_call: TRBJ2-7
v_call: TRBV11-2
clone_size: few
d_call: .
cdr3_aa: CASSLDGSEQYF
cdr3_nt: TGTGCCAGCAGCTTAGATGGCAGCGAGCAGTACTTC

j_call: TRBJ2-3
v_call: TRBV7-3
clone_size: .
d_call: .
cdr3_aa: CATSLDSSTDTQYF
cdr3_nt: TGTGCCACCAGCCTGGACTCGAGCACAGATACGCAGTATTTT

j_call: TRBJ2-2
v_call: TRBV20-1
clone_size: few
d_call: TRBD1
cdr3_aa: CSVRGGAGTGELFF
cdr3_nt: TGCAGTGTTAGAGGGGGCGCTGGAACCGGGGAGCTGTTTTTT

j_call: TRBJ2-3
v_call: TRBV18
clone_size: .
d_call: .
cdr3_aa: CASSPGLATSTDTQYF
cdr3_nt: TGTGCCAGCTCCCCGGGCCTAGCGACTAGCACAGATACGCAGTATTTT

j_call: TRBJ2-5
v_call: TRBV6-1
clone_size: once
d_call: TRBD2
cdr3_aa: CASIPIAGGRQETQYF
cdr3_nt: TGTGCCAGCATTCCAATAGCGGGGGGACGTCAAGAGACCCAGTACTTC

j_call: TRBJ2-7
v_call: TRBV3-1
clone_size: many
d_call: .
cdr3_aa: CASSQDRGHEQYF
cdr3_nt: TGTGCCAGCAGCCAAGACAGGGGCCACGAGCAGTACTTC

j_call: TRBJ2-1
v_call: TRBV5-1
clone_size: .
d_call: .
cdr3_aa: CASSPPPGTYNEQFF
cdr3_nt: TGCGCCAGCAGCCCGCCCCCGGGGACCTACAATGAGCAGTTCTTC

j_call: TRBJ2-1
v_call: TRBV7-3
clone_size: many
d_call: TRBD1
cdr3_aa: CASSLKWRQGYNEQFF
cdr3_nt: TGTGCCAGCAGCTTAAAATGGAGACAGGGTTACAATGAGCAGTTCTTC

j_call: TRBJ2-4
v_call: TRBV24-1
clone_size: many
d_call: .
cdr3_aa: CATSDSDGAKNIQYF
cdr3_nt: TGTGCCACCAGTGACTCCGACGGAGCCAAAAACATTCAGTACTTC

j_call: TRBJ1-1
v_call: TRBV7-9
clone_size: many
d_call: .
cdr3_aa: CASSPPGTTNTEAFF
cdr3_nt: TGTGCCAGCAGCCCACCCGGGACAACGAACACTGAAGCTTTCTTT

j_call: TRBJ1-1
v_call: TRBV10-2
clone_size: many
d_call: TRBD1
cdr3_aa: CASSEGTGVQQAFF
cdr3_nt: TGCGCCAGCAGTGAGGGGACAGGGGTCCAGCAAGCTTTCTTT

j_call: TRBJ2-1
v_call: TRBV12-3/TRBV12-4
clone_size: many
d_call: TRBD1
cdr3_aa: CASSLGQGGSYNEQFF
cdr3_nt: TGTGCCAGCAGTTTAGGACAGGGGGGCTCCTACAATGAGCAGTTCTTC

j_call: TRBJ2-2
v_call: TRBV20-1
clone_size: few
d_call: .
cdr3_aa: CSASSEYTGELFF
cdr3_nt: TGCAGTGCTAGTTCTGAATACACCGGGGAGCTGTTTTTT

j_call: TRBJ2-5
v_call: TRBV28
clone_size: many
d_call: .
cdr3_aa: CASSLYDSQETQYF
cdr3_nt: TGTGCCAGCAGTTTATACGACAGCCAAGAGACCCAGTACTTC

j_call: TRBJ2-3
v_call: TRBV4-1
clone_size: few
d_call: TRBD1
cdr3_aa: CASSQEGYRGSQYF
cdr3_nt: TGCGCCAGCAGCCAGGAGGGATACAGGGGGTCGCAGTATTTT

j_call: TRBJ1-1
v_call: TRBV12-3/TRBV12-4
clone_size: many
d_call: .
cdr3_aa: CASSLGRGARDTEAFF
cdr3_nt: TGTGCCAGCAGTTTAGGGCGGGGGGCCAGAGACACTGAAGCTTTCTTT

j_call: TRBJ1-2
v_call: TRBV5-1
clone_size: many
d_call: TRBD1
cdr3_aa: CATRAGTGTNYGYTF
cdr3_nt: TGCGCCACCAGGGCCGGGACAGGAACTAACTATGGCTACACCTTC

j_call: TRBJ1-5
v_call: TRBV6-1
clone_size: few
d_call: .
cdr3_aa: CASSPSGREPQHF
cdr3_nt: TGTGCCAGCAGTCCGTCCGGGAGGGAGCCCCAGCATTTT

j_call: TRBJ1-1
v_call: TRBV5-4
clone_size: .
d_call: .
cdr3_aa: CASSLARQGWAEAFF
cdr3_nt: TGTGCCAGCAGCTTGGCCCGGCAGGGATGGGCTGAAGCTTTCTTT

j_call: TRBJ2-1
v_call: TRBV7-2
clone_size: many
d_call: TRBD2
cdr3_aa: CASSPGGSGALAEQFF
cdr3_nt: TGTGCCAGCAGCCCCGGCGGCAGCGGGGCACTAGCTGAGCAGTTCTTC

j_call: TRBJ2-2
v_call: TRBV7-8
clone_size: few
d_call: TRBD2
cdr3_aa: CASSVLGTSGGAGGELFF
cdr3_nt: TGTGCCAGCAGCGTACTCGGGACTAGCGGGGGGGCAGGCGGGGAGCTGTTTTTT

j_call: TRBJ2-1
v_call: TRBV29-1
clone_size: many
d_call: TRBD1
cdr3_aa: CSAPSTGALGEQFF
cdr3_nt: TGCAGCGCGCCTTCTACAGGGGCGCTCGGTGAGCAGTTCTTC

j_call: TRBJ1-5
v_call: TRBV6-1
clone_size: many
d_call: TRBD1
cdr3_aa: CASSEAQGAQPQHF
cdr3_nt: TGTGCCAGCAGTGAAGCACAGGGGGCTCAGCCCCAGCATTTT

j_call: TRBJ2-7
v_call: TRBV2
clone_size: many
d_call: .
cdr3_aa: CASRQNWFYEQYF
cdr3_nt: TGTGCCAGCAGGCAAAATTGGTTCTACGAGCAGTACTTC

j_call: TRBJ1-4
v_call: TRBV7-9
clone_size: many
d_call: TRBD1
cdr3_aa: CASSLKRGTGTEKLFF
cdr3_nt: TGTGCCAGCAGCCTTAAGCGAGGGACAGGGACGGAAAAACTGTTTTTT

j_call: TRBJ2-7
v_call: TRBV5-1
clone_size: many
d_call: .
cdr3_aa: CASSPGMVYEQYF
cdr3_nt: TGCGCCAGCAGCCCGGGAATGGTATACGAGCAGTACTTC

j_call: TRBJ2-5
v_call: TRBV7-7
clone_size: many
d_call: .
cdr3_aa: CASSLPGQETQYF
cdr3_nt: TGTGCCAGCAGCTTACCAGGCCAAGAGACCCAGTACTTC

j_call: TRBJ1-5
v_call: TRBV7-2
clone_size: .
d_call: .
cdr3_aa: CASSLQGGVNQPQHF
cdr3_nt: TGTGCCAGCAGCCTACAGGGAGGAGTAAATCAGCCCCAGCATTTT

j_call: TRBJ1-3
v_call: TRBV5-1
clone_size: .
d_call: TRBD1
cdr3_aa: CASSEGQRNTIYF
cdr3_nt: TGCGCCAGCAGCGAGGGACAGAGAAACACCATATATTTT

j_call: TRBJ2-1
v_call: TRBV4-1
clone_size: many
d_call: .
cdr3_aa: CASSQEGIRGVSSFYSYNEQFF
cdr3_nt: TGCGCCAGCAGCCAAGAGGGAATCCGCGGGGTCAGTTCGTTCTACTCCTACAATGAGCAGTTCTTC

j_call: TRBJ2-3
v_call: TRBV5-1
clone_size: many
d_call: .
cdr3_aa: CASSSQRRTDTQYF
cdr3_nt: TGCGCCAGCAGCTCCCAGCGGCGCACAGATACGCAGTATTTT

j_call: TRBJ2-7
v_call: TRBV29-1
clone_size: many
d_call: .
cdr3_aa: CSVESLSSYEQYF
cdr3_nt: TGCAGCGTTGAAAGCCTTAGCTCCTACGAGCAGTACTTC

j_call: TRBJ1-6
v_call: TRBV5-1
clone_size: many
d_call: .
cdr3_aa: CASSLGQGQNSPLHF
cdr3_nt: TGCGCCAGCAGCTTGGGTCAAGGACAGAATTCACCCCTCCACTTT

j_call: TRBJ1-1
v_call: TRBV3-1
clone_size: .
d_call: .
cdr3_aa: CASSKAPGLNTEAFF
cdr3_nt: TGTGCAAGCAGCAAAGCTCCAGGATTGAACACTGAAGCTTTCTTT

j_call: TRBJ2-7
v_call: TRBV2
clone_size: few
d_call: .
cdr3_aa: CASSRLGPEFYEQYF
cdr3_nt: TGTGCCAGCAGTCGGTTAGGGCCAGAGTTCTACGAGCAGTACTTC

j_call: TRBJ2-3
v_call: TRBV5-6
clone_size: .
d_call: TRBD1
cdr3_aa: CASSHGTGGTVSQYF
cdr3_nt: TGTGCCAGCAGCCACGGGACAGGGGGCACGGTATCGCAGTATTTT

j_call: TRBJ1-5
v_call: TRBV7-9
clone_size: many
d_call: .
cdr3_aa: CASSRSGNQPQHF
cdr3_nt: TGTGCCAGCAGCCGATCGGGGAATCAGCCCCAGCATTTT

j_call: TRBJ2-7
v_call: TRBV5-1
clone_size: many
d_call: .
cdr3_aa: CASSLRGVYEQYF
cdr3_nt: TGCGCCAGCAGCTTGAGGGGGGTTTACGAGCAGTACTTC

j_call: TRBJ2-1
v_call: TRBV14
clone_size: many
d_call: TRBD2
cdr3_aa: CASSLYLLAGNDNEQFF
cdr3_nt: TGTGCCAGCAGCCTCTATCTTCTAGCGGGTAACGACAATGAGCAGTTCTTC

j_call: TRBJ2-3
v_call: TRBV20-1
clone_size: .
d_call: .
cdr3_aa: CSAQAGTQYF
cdr3_nt: TGCAGTGCCCAAGCGGGTACGCAGTATTTT

j_call: TRBJ2-1
v_call: TRBV14
clone_size: many
d_call: .
cdr3_aa: CASSQVSSWDGEQFF
cdr3_nt: TGTGCCAGCAGCCAAGTCTCGAGTTGGGACGGTGAGCAGTTCTTC

j_call: TRBJ1-2
v_call: TRBV12-3/TRBV12-4
clone_size: .
d_call: TRBD1
cdr3_aa: CASSLRQGGGYTF
cdr3_nt: TGTGCCAGCAGTTTACGACAGGGGGGGGGCTACACCTTC